This T cell receptor (beta chain) originates from a study of cytomegalovirus exposure and HLA in healthy donors. Study results and caveats: Across donors, most TCRs were seen rarely, yet some public ones were widespread. It was reported that the classifier diagnosed cytomegalovirus status with high specificity and sensitivity in both the original and validation cohorts.

Separation from the 666-subject first cohort characterized the roughly 120-subject validation cohort, to which the donors belonged. The data were produced by immunoSEQ multiplex PCR, yet TCRdb's version contains in-frame clones alone and is incomplete. The sample holds roughly 84,000 clones; approximately 91% are singletons and the top ten take 2.1%. Germline V gene sequence: CDR1 MDHEN, CDR2 SYDVKM. This CDR3 spans 17 amino acids. V shed 5 bases and J 5 bases; nucleotides not matched to a gene: 16. In the case of this clone: Its antigen is currently unknown.

Sequencing input: PBMCs. The TCR comes from a man aged 30-40 years in good health and CMV-seronegative. This sequence joins TRBV28 and TRBJ2-7, with TRBD2 matching 9 bases. The chain's CDR3 is CASSQGLWVREGHEQYF. As DNA, the CDR3 is TGTGCCAGCAGTCAAGGTTTGTGGGTGCGGGAGGGCCACGAGCAGTACTTC.